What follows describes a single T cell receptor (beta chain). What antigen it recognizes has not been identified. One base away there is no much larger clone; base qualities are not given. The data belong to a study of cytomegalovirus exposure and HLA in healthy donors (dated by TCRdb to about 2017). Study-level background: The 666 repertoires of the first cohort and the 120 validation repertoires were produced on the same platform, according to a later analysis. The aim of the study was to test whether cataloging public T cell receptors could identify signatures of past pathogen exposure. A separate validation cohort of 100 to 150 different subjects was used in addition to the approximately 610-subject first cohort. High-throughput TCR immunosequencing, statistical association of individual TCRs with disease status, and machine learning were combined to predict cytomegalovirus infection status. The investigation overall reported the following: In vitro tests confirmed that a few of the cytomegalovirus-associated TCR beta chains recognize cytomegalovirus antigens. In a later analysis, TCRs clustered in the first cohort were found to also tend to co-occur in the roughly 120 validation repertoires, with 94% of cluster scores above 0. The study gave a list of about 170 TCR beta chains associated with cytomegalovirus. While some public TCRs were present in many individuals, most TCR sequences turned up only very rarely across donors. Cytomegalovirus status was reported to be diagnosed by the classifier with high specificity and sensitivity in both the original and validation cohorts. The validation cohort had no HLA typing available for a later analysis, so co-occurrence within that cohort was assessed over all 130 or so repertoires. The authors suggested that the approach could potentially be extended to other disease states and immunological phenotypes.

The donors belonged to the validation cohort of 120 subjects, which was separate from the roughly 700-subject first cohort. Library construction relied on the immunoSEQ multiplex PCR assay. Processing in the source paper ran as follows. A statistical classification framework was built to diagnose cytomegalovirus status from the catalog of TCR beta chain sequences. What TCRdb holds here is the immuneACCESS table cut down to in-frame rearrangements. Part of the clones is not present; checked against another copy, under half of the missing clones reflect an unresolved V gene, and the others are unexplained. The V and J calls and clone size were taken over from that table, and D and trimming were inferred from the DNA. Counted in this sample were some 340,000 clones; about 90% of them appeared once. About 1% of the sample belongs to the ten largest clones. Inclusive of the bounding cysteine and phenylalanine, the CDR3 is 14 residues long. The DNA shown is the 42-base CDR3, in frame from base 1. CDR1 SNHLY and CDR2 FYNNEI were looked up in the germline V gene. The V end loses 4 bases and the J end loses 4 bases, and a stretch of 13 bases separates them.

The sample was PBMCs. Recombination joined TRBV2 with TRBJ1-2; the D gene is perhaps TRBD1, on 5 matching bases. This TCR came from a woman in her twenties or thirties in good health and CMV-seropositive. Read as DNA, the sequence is TGTGCCAGCAGTGGAGGGGTGCGAATCTATGGCTACACCTTC. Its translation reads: CASSGGVRIYGYTF.